The 32 T cell receptor beta chains in this list originate from one sample, sequenced in a study of blood T cell repertoires in COVID-19. TCRdb keeps only in-frame clones here, not all; method: immunoSEQ multiplex PCR. The table records some 130,000 clones, roughly 71% of them present only once. Material: peripheral blood. Every receptor here comes from a man older than 75 with acute or convalescent COVID-19.

V and J are TRBV6-4 and TRBJ2-4; D is unclear. CDR1 is MRHNA, CDR2 SNTAGT, per germline. The CDR3 consists of 15 residues. The V and J ends lost 3 bases and 2 bases respectively, with 11 bases between them. CDR3 sequence (DNA): TGTGCCAGCAGTGAATCAGTCGCCACCAAAAACATTCAGTACTTC. Encoded protein: CASSESVATKNIQYF.

The chain combines TRBV18 with TRBJ2-3, with TRBD1 matching 7 bases. Germline CDR1 KGHSH, CDR2 LQKENI. The CDR3 covers 16 residues. Losses at the gene ends were 4 bases for V and 3 bases for J; bases not matched to a gene: 10. CDR3 sequence reads: CASSLQGRGGTDTQYF. CDR3 coding DNA: TGTGCCAGCTCACTACAGGGGAGAGGTGGGACAGATACGCAGTATTTT.

CDR3 residues: CASSLGQGSGMNTEAFF. Written as DNA, the CDR3 is TGTGCCAGCAGCTTGGGACAGGGCAGCGGCATGAACACTGAAGCTTTCTTT. The genes are TRBV5-8 and TRBJ1-1; TRBD1 aligns across 7 bases. The junction had 8 bases not matched to a gene; V was cut back by 0 bases and J by 0 bases. The germline V gene has CDR1 SGHTS and CDR2 YDEGEE. This CDR3 region has 17 residues.

This sequence joins TRBV24-1 and TRBJ1-1; D is undetermined. V was pared by 2 bases and J by 0 bases, with 12 bases between. The germline gives CDR1 KGHDR, CDR2 SFDVKD. The CDR3 has 16 amino acids. Written as DNA, the CDR3 is TGTGCCACCAGTGATTCCTCGCCAGGAATGAACACTGAAGCTTTCTTT. Its protein is CATSDSSPGMNTEAFF.

The gene calls are TRBV24-1 and TRBJ2-1; the D is unclear. Germline CDR1 and CDR2: KGHDR and SFDVKD. The CDR3 consists of 16 residues. V was pared by 7 bases and J by 9 bases, with 24 bases between. Here the CDR3 DNA reads TGTGCCACCAGGAGGCCCCCTAGGAGCCGTCTCAGTGAGCAGTTCTTC. This sequence encodes CATRRPPRSRLSEQFF.

This clone has a single count. The chain uses TRBV3-1 (or the pseudogene TRBV3-2) and TRBJ2-7; 9 bases align to TRBD1. The length of the CDR3 is 14 residues. Germline CDR1 reads LGHDT; CDR2 reads YNNKEL (reference sequence). Trimming took 4 bases from V and 2 from J; bases not matched to a gene: 3. CDR3: CASSPGQGPYEQYF. CDR3 nucleotide sequence: TGTGCCAGCAGCCCAGGACAGGGGCCCTACGAGCAGTACTTC.

The V and J genes are TRBV6-2 or TRBV6-3 and TRBJ2-7; TRBD2 matches 8 bases. Losses at the gene ends were 2 bases for V and 2 bases for J; bases not matched to a gene: 2. The V gene's germline CDR1 is MNHEY and CDR2 SVGEGT. The CDR3 contains 14 residues. This chain's CDR3 is CASSYGLAPYEQYF. In DNA, the CDR3 is TGTGCCAGCAGTTACGGACTAGCCCCCTACGAGCAGTACTTC.

This clone was counted a single time. V gene TRBV5-6 combines with J gene TRBJ1-6, with D maybe TRBD1 (6 bases). The V end lost 0 bases, the J end lost 0 bases, and 16 bases lay between the germline ends. Per germline, CDR1 SGHDT and CDR2 YYEEEE. The CDR3 length is 19 residues. The CDR3 nucleotides read TGTGCCAGCAGCTTGGTCGGGGGGCAAAAGAGCTCCTATAATTCACCCCTCCACTTT. Residues: CASSLVGGQKSSYNSPLHF.

This chain links TRBV5-1 with TRBJ2-3; TRBD2 agrees at 7 bases. With V trimmed by 0 bases and J by 2 bases, 3 bases remained unmatched. The CDR3 is made up of 15 amino acids. CDR1 and CDR2 (germline): SGHRS, YFSETQ. The CDR3 DNA reads as TGCGCCAGCAGCTTGGTGGGGGACTACACAGATACGCAGTATTTT. Protein: CASSLVGDYTDTQYF. Full variable domain (outside the CDR3, taken from reference TRBV5-1 and TRBJ2-3): KAGVTQTPRYLIKTRGQQVTLSCSPISGHRSVSWYQQTPGQGLQFLFEYFSETQRNKGNFPGRFSGRQFSNSRSEMNVSTLELGDSALYLCASSLVGDYTDTQYFGPGTRLTVL.

This clone was detected a few times. This chain links TRBV7-3 with TRBJ2-2, with 9 bases identical to TRBD1. CDR1 and CDR2 (germline): SGHTA, FQGTGA. The CDR3 has 16 amino acids. Trimming at V came to 6 bases and at J to 4 bases, leaving 9 bases not matched to a gene. DNA for the CDR3: TGTGCCAGCAGTTCTAGGGACAGGGTGTTCACCGGGGAGCTGTTTTTT. This encodes CASSSRDRVFTGELFF. Full variable domain (remainder filled in from reference TRBV7-3 and TRBJ2-2): GAGVSQTPSNKVTEKGKYVELRCDPISGHTALYWYRQSLGQGPEFLIYFQGTGAADDSGLPNDRFFAVRPEGSVSTLKIQRTERGDSAVYLCASSSRDRVFTGELFFGEGSRLTVL.

V usage is TRBV4-1 and J usage is TRBJ2-2, with 8 nucleotides matching TRBD1. With V trimmed by 5 bases and J by 1 base, 9 bases remained unmatched. The germline V gene encodes CDR1 MGHRA and CDR2 YSYEKL. The CDR3 contains 17 residues. CDR3 amino acids: CASSVRTGTGNTGELFF. The DNA for the CDR3 is TGCGCCAGCAGCGTACGAACCGGGACAGGGAACACCGGGGAGCTGTTTTTT.

The gene calls are TRBV5-1 and TRBJ1-2; 8 positions match TRBD1. The CDR3 has 12 residues. The germline gives CDR1 SGHRS, CDR2 YFSETQ. Trimming at V came to 3 bases and at J to 10 bases, leaving 5 bases not matched to a gene. In DNA form, the CDR3 reads TGCGCCAGCAGCTGGGGGACAGGAGACTACACCTTC. This gives the protein CASSWGTGDYTF. Together with reference TRBV5-1 and TRBJ1-2, the CDR3 gives the full variable domain: KAGVTQTPRYLIKTRGQQVTLSCSPISGHRSVSWYQQTPGQGLQFLFEYFSETQRNKGNFPGRFSGRQFSNSRSEMNVSTLELGDSALYLCASSWGTGDYTFGSGTRLTVV.

The rearrangement uses TRBV5-6 and TRBJ2-5; D perhaps matches TRBD1 (6 bases). Germline V gene sequence: CDR1 SGHDT, CDR2 YYEEEE. This CDR3 is built from 17 residues. V was trimmed by 3 bases and J by 5 bases, leaving 23 bases between them. The CDR3 sequence is CASSWGPRDIEGETQYF. CDR3 coding DNA: TGTGCCAGCAGCTGGGGGCCACGGGACATCGAGGGGGAGACCCAGTACTTC.

The V gene is TRBV10-3, the J gene TRBJ1-1, with TRBD1 identical over 9 bases. Germline V CDR1 and CDR2: ENHRY, SYGVKD. With 4 bases clipped from V and 10 bases from J, the junction kept 7 bases outside the gene matches. The CDR3 has 13 residues. The CDR3 DNA is TGTGCCATCAGTGCTTTACAGGGGGCCGGAGCTTTCTTT. Amino acid sequence: CAISALQGAGAFF.

The sample holds a few counts of this clone. The chain is built from TRBV29-1 and TRBJ2-2; 14 nucleotides agree with TRBD2. CDR1 is SQVTM, CDR2 ANQGSEA, per germline. This CDR3 contains 17 residues. The V and J ends lost 4 bases and 4 bases, in that order; junction bases with no gene match: 8. The CDR3 DNA reads TGCAGCGTTGCCGGGACTAGCGGGGGAGGCGGCACCGGGGAGCTGTTTTTT. This gives the protein CSVAGTSGGGGTGELFF.

In its sample, this clone was seen once. The chain has TRBV11-3 and TRBJ1-6, with D unresolved. Trimming removed 0 bases from V and 9 bases from J, with 6 bases in between. Germline CDR1 reads SGHNT; CDR2 reads YENEEA. The CDR3 has 13 residues. The CDR3: CASSLDRLSPLHF. CDR3 nucleotide sequence: TGTGCCAGCAGCTTAGACAGACTTTCACCCCTCCACTTT.

The chain joins TRBV5-1 to TRBJ2-7; maybe TRBD1 (6 bases). CDR1 and CDR2 (germline): SGHRS, YFSETQ. The V gene lost 1 base and the J gene lost 3 bases, with 11 bases spanning the gap. The CDR3 contains 14 residues. The CDR3 loop reads CASSLRTDGYEQYF. For the CDR3, the DNA is TGCGCCAGCAGCTTGAGGACAGACGGCTACGAGCAGTACTTC.

The chain uses TRBV7-9 and TRBJ2-7, with 10 bases identical to TRBD1. The CDR3 length is 15 residues. V lost 1 base and J lost 6; bases outside the gene matches: 6. Germline CDR1 reads SEHNR; CDR2 reads FQNEAQ (reference sequence). The CDR3 bases are TGTGCCAGCAGCTTAGAGGGGGACAGGGGATCCGAGCAGTACTTC. Its protein is CASSLEGDRGSEQYF.

The CDR3, as DNA: TGTGCCAGCAGCCCCCAACAGGGGATTTCCTACGAGCAGTACTTC. Amino acid sequence: CASSPQQGISYEQYF. The genes are TRBV9 and TRBJ2-7; 7 bases agree with TRBD1. The CDR3 is made up of 15 amino acids. The V and J ends lost 4 bases and 1 base, in that order; junction bases with no gene match: 8. Germline V gene data show CDR1 as SGDLS and CDR2 as YYNGEE.

The V gene is TRBV5-4, the J gene TRBJ1-2; 8 bases are a match to TRBD1. CDR1 and CDR2 (germline): SGHNT, YYREEE (reference sequence). The CDR3 consists of 15 residues. The ends lost 2 bases at V and 3 bases at J; junction bases unmatched: 6. CDR3 bases: TGTGCCAGCAGCTTCCTTGGACAGGGTCACTATGGCTACACCTTC. Its protein is CASSFLGQGHYGYTF. The full variable domain, in which reference TRBV5-4 and TRBJ1-2 provide the parts outside the CDR3, is ETGVTQSPTHLIKTRGQQVTLRCSSQSGHNTVSWYQQALGQGPQFIFQYYREEENGRGNFPPRFSGLQFPNYSSELNVNALELDDSALYLCASSFLGQGHYGYTFGSGTRLTVV.

V usage is TRBV5-4 and J usage is TRBJ2-3; 15 nucleotides match TRBD2. CDR1 and CDR2 (germline): SGHNT, YYREEE (reference sequence). CDR3 size: 17 residues. J gave up 4 bases and V 3 bases, and 6 bases lay outside the gene matches. This chain's CDR3 is CASSWGTSGGPADTQYF. The CDR3 DNA is TGTGCCAGCAGCTGGGGGACTAGCGGGGGGCCAGCAGATACGCAGTATTTT.

The chain combines TRBV7-9 with TRBJ2-2; TRBD2 matches 14 bases. Losses at the gene ends were 5 bases for V and 1 base for J; bases not matched to a gene: 9. CDR1 and CDR2 (germline): SEHNR, FQNEAQ (reference sequence). The CDR3 totals 19 residues. CDR3 protein: CASSVRTSGGNRNTGELFF. In nucleotides, the CDR3 is TGTGCCAGCAGCGTACGGACTAGCGGGGGGAATCGGAACACCGGGGAGCTGTTTTTT.

This sequence joins TRBV6-1 and TRBJ2-1; 7 bases map to TRBD2. J was trimmed by 8 bases and V by 5 bases; bases with no gene match: 12. This CDR3 has 15 amino acids. CDR1 MNHNS and CDR2 SASEGT come from the germline V gene. CDR3 region: CASSFGTGGGDEQFF. CDR3 in DNA: TGTGCCAGCAGTTTCGGGACGGGGGGAGGCGATGAGCAGTTCTTC.

The CDR3 is CASSLGVTSGGTGELFF. Written as DNA, the CDR3 is TGTGCCAGCAGCTTGGGTGTGACTAGCGGGGGCACCGGGGAGCTGTTTTTT. The V gene is TRBV5-6, the J gene TRBJ2-2; TRBD2 matches 12 bases. Germline lookup yields CDR1 SGHDT and CDR2 YYEEEE. Trimming cost V 0 bases and J 4 bases; bases outside gene matches: 4. The length of the CDR3 is 17 residues.

The rearrangement links TRBV11-2 to TRBJ1-6, with D possibly matching TRBD1 (6 bases). The CDR3 covers 15 residues. The V and J ends lost 2 bases and 10 bases respectively, with 15 bases between them. The germline V gene encodes CDR1 SGHAT and CDR2 FQNNGV. The CDR3 bases are TGTGCCAGCAGCTTAAGGACCAGGGGAGGGTCACCCCTCCACTTT. Translation gives CASSLRTRGGSPLHF. Full variable domain (outside the CDR3, taken from reference TRBV11-2 and TRBJ1-6): EAGVAQSPRYKIIEKRQSVAFWCNPISGHATLYWYQQILGQGPKLLIQFQNNGVVDDSQLPKDRFSAERLKGVDSTLKIQPAKLEDSAVYLCASSLRTRGGSPLHFGNGTRLTVT.

This chain uses TRBV19 with TRBJ2-5; 11 nucleotides line up with TRBD2. CDR3 length: 13 amino acids. Trimming at V came to 4 bases and at J to 10 bases, leaving 5 bases not matched to a gene. CDR1 is LNHDA, CDR2 SQIVND, per germline (reference sequence). In DNA, the CDR3 is TGTGCCAGTAGTACTAGCGGGGGGACGGGCCAGTACTTC. This gives the protein CASSTSGGTGQYF. The whole variable domain, filled in from reference TRBV19 and TRBJ2-5, reads DGGITQSPKYLFRKEGQNVTLSCEQNLNHDAMYWYRQDPGQGLRLIYYSQIVNDFQKGDIAEGYSVSREKKESFPLTVTSAQKNPTAFYLCASSTSGGTGQYFGPGTRLLVL.

The count of this clone is one. V and J are TRBV10-3 and TRBJ2-7; 9 bases fit TRBD1. In germline, CDR1 is ENHRY, CDR2 SYGVKD. V gave up 9 bases and J gave up 3 bases; unmatched junction bases: 6. The CDR3 is made up of 13 amino acids. The CDR3 spells CAIGRDRDYEQYF. CDR3 nucleotides: TGTGCCATAGGACGGGACAGGGACTACGAGCAGTACTTC.

Only a few counts were recorded for this clone. The rearrangement uses TRBV4-1 and TRBJ1-1, with TRBD1 identical over 12 bases. The CDR3 contains 14 residues. Trimming removed 3 bases from V and 7 bases from J; junction bases left unmatched: 3. CDR1 MGHRA and CDR2 YSYEKL come from the germline V gene. Here the CDR3 DNA reads TGCGCCAGCAGCCAGGGACAGGGGGCATTTGAAGCTTTCTTT. Encoded protein: CASSQGQGAFEAFF.

The table lists this clone with a few counts. The rearrangement joins TRBV2 to TRBJ1-2; D not certain. Germline V CDR1 and CDR2: SNHLY, FYNNEI. The CDR3 has 16 amino acids. Trimming pared 6 bases from V and 0 bases from J, leaving 17 bases between. The CDR3 bases are TGTGCCAGCAGCGTATTTCCGGGTCCATCTAACTATGGCTACACCTTC. Protein: CASSVFPGPSNYGYTF.

This clone was seen just once. The chain couples TRBV14 to TRBJ2-5, with 10 nucleotides matching TRBD2. CDR1 SGHDN and CDR2 FVKESK come from the germline V gene. The CDR3 is made up of 15 amino acids. The ends lost 5 bases at V and 5 bases at J; junction bases unmatched: 8. This CDR3 is CASSFSGGAWETQYF. The CDR3 DNA sequence: TGTGCCAGCAGCTTCAGCGGGGGGGCGTGGGAGACCCAGTACTTC.

CDR3 coding DNA: TGTGCCAGCATGAAAACAGGCGAGCAGTACTTC. Translation gives CASMKTGEQYF. V is TRBV11-2 and J is TRBJ2-7; D might be TRBD1 (5 bases). The ends were cut back, 7 bases at V and 6 bases at J, with 10 bases in the middle. From germline, CDR1 is SGHAT and CDR2 FQNNGV. This CDR3 comprises 11 residues.

The CDR3 DNA sequence: TGTGCCAGCAGCCCGACAGGGTTGGGATCTGCCGGGGAGCTGTTTTTT. Amino acid sequence: CASSPTGLGSAGELFF. The V call is TRBV28, the J call TRBJ2-2, with 7 positions matching TRBD1. This CDR3 is built from 16 residues. J lost 6 bases, V lost 6 bases, and 13 bases had no gene match. Germline V CDR1 and CDR2: MDHEN, SYDVKM.